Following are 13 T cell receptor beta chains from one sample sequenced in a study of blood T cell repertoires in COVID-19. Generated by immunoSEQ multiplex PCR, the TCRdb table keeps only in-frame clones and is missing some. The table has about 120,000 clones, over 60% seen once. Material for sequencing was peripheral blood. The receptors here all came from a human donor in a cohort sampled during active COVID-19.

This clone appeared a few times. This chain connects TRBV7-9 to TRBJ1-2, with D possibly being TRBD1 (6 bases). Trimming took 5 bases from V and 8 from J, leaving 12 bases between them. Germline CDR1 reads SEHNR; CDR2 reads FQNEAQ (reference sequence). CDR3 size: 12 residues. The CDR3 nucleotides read TGTGCCAGCAGCGACCCAGGGGAAGGCTACACCTTC. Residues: CASSDPGEGYTF.

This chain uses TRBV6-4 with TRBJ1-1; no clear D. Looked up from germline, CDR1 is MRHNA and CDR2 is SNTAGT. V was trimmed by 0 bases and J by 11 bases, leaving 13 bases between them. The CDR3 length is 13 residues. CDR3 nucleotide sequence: TGTGCCAGCAGTGACTCGGGAGGCCGTGGGGCTTTCTTT. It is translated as CASSDSGGRGAFF.

The CDR3 bases are TGTGCCACTTACCCCCTGCACTTAGCGGGAGTCTACAATGAGCAGTTCTTC. Amino acids: CATYPLHLAGVYNEQFF. V is TRBV28 and J is TRBJ2-1, with 9 nucleotides matching TRBD2. The CDR3 is 17 amino acids. Per germline, CDR1 MDHEN and CDR2 SYDVKM. V lost 10 bases to trimming and J lost 3 bases; unmatched junction nucleotides: 16.

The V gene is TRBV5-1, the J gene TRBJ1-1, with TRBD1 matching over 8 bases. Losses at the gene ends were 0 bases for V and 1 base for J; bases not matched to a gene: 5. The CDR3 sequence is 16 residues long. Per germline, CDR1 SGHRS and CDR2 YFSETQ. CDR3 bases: TGCGCCAGCAGCTTGGCCCGACAGGGGAAGAACACTGAAGCTTTCTTT. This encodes CASSLARQGKNTEAFF.

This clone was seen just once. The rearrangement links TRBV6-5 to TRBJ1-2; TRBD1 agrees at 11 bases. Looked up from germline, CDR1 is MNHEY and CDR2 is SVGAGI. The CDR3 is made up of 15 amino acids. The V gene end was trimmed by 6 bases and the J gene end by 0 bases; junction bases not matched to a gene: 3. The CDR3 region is CASREGQGANYGYTF. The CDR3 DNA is TGTGCCAGCAGAGAGGGACAGGGGGCTAACTATGGCTACACCTTC.

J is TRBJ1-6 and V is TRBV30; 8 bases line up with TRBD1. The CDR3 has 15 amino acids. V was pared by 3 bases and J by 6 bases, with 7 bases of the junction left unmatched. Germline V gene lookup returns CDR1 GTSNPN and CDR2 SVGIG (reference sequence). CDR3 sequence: CAWRARDRGNSPLHF. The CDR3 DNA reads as TGTGCCTGGAGGGCACGTGACAGGGGTAATTCACCCCTCCACTTT.

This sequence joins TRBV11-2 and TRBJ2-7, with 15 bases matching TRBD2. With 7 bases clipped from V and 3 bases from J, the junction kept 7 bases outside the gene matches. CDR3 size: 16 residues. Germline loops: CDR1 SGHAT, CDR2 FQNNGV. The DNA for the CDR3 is TGTGCCAGCAACTTGGGACTAGCGGGAGGAGTCTACGAGCAGTACTTC. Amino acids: CASNLGLAGGVYEQYF.

This CDR3 reads CASSRRGSYEQYF. CDR3 DNA sequence: TGTGCCAGCAGCCGGAGGGGATCCTACGAGCAGTACTTC. V gene TRBV5-8 combines with J gene TRBJ2-7, with D perhaps TRBD2 (6 bases). V lost 4 bases and J 1 base, leaving 9 bases between the germline ends. This CDR3 has 13 residues. Germline V gene lookup returns CDR1 SGHTS and CDR2 YDEGEE.

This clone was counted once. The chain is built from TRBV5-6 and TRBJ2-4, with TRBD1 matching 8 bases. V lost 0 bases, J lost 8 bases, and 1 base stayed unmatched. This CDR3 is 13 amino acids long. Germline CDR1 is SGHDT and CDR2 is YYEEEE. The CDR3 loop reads CASSLETGDIQYF. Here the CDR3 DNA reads TGTGCCAGCAGCTTGGAGACAGGGGACATTCAGTACTTC.

The CDR3 loop is CASSFGRGTEAFF. The CDR3 nucleotides read TGTGCCAGCAGCTTCGGCAGGGGAACTGAAGCTTTCTTT. The chain recombines TRBV5-6 with TRBJ1-1, with D possibly TRBD1 on 6 matching bases. The germline V gene encodes CDR1 SGHDT and CDR2 YYEEEE. The CDR3 loop spans 13 amino acids. Deletions cut 2 bases from V and 5 bases from J, with 10 bases between. Variable domain in full (rest from reference TRBV5-6 and TRBJ1-1): DAGVTQSPTHLIKTRGQQVTLRCSPKSGHDTVSWYQQALGQGPQFIFQYYEEEERQRGNFPDRFSGHQFPNYSSELNVNALLLGDSALYLCASSFGRGTEAFFGQGTRLTVV.

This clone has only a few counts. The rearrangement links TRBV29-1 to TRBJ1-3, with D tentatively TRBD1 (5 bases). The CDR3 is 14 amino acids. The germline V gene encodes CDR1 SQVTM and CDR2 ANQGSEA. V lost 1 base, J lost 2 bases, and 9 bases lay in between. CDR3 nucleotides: TGCAGCGTTGAAGCTTCAGGGACTGGAAACACCATATATTTT. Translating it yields CSVEASGTGNTIYF.

CDR3 bases: TGTGCCAGCAGCCAACCCCCGGGACTAGCGGGGGTCCCGAGCTCCTACGAGCAGTACTTC. It codes for CASSQPPGLAGVPSSYEQYF. The chain recombines TRBV4-2 with TRBJ2-7; 14 nucleotides align to TRBD2. The V segment lost 2 bases and the J segment 0 bases; nucleotides outside the gene matches: 12. The germline V gene encodes CDR1 LGHNA and CDR2 YNFKEQ. CDR3 length: 20 amino acids.

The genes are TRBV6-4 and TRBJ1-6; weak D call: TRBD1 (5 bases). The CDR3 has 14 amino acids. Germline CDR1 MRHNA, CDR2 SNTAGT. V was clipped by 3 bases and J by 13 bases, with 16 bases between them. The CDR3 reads CASSEGQGIFPLHF. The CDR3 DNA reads TGTGCCAGCAGTGAAGGGCAGGGCATTTTTCCCCTCCACTTT.